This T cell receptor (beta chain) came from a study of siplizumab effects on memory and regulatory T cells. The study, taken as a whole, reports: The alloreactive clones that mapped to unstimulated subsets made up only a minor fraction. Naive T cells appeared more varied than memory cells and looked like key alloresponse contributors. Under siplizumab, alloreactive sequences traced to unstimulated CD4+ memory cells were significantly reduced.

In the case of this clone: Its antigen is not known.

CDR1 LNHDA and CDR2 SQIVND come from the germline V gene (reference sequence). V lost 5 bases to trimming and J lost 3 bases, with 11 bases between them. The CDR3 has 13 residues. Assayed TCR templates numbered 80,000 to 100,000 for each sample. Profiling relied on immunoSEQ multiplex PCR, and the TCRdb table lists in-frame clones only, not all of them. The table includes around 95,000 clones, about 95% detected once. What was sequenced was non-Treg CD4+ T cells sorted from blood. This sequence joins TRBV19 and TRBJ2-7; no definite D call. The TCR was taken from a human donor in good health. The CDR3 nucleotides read TGTGCCAGTAGTGCAACGACTGGCTACGAGCAGTACTTC. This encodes CASSATTGYEQYF.